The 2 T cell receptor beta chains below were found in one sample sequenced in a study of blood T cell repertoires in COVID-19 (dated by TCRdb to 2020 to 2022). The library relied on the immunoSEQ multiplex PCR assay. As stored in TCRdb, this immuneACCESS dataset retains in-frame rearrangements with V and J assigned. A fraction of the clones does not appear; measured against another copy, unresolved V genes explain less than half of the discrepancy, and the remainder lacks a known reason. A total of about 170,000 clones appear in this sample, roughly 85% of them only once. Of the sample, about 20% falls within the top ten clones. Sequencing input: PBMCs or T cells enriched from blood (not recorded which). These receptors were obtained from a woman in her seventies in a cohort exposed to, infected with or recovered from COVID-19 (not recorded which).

The CDR3 nucleotides read TGTGCCAGCTCACTATTCTTTTATGGGTCCGCGGCAACGGAAGAGACCCAGTACTTC. Translated: CASSLFFYGSAATEETQYF. The chain carries TRBV18 and TRBJ2-5; no firm D call. The CDR3 is 19 residues long. In germline, CDR1 is KGHSH, CDR2 LQKENI. Trimming took 4 bases from V and 3 from J, leaving 27 bases between them.

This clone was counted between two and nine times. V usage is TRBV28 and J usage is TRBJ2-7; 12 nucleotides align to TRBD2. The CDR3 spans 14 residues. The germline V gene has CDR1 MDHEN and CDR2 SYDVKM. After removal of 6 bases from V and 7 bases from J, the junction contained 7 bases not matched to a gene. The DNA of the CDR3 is TGTGCCAGCAGGGCTAGCGGGAGGGCCGGGGAGCAGTACTTC. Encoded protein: CASRASGRAGEQYF.